Here is one T cell receptor (beta chain) with its context. The antigen is not known. This CDR3 has 14 amino acids. The V gene's germline CDR1 is SGHAT and CDR2 FQNNGV. V was clipped by 6 bases and J by 6 bases; unmatched bases: 8. The record originates from a study of CD8 T cells in ankylosing spondylitis. Study conclusions and caveats: Characteristic, it appeared, of ankylosing spondylitis blood was a TCR beta motif of fewer than 10 highly homologous variants.

MiXCR, run by TCRdb on the 5' RACE reads, gives a single entry per CDR3 protein. This table has about 360,000 distinct CDR3 sequences, 20% appearing once. This chain uses TRBV11-2 with TRBJ2-1, with 7 bases that match TRBD2. The TCR was taken from a male donor with ankylosing spondylitis or in good health (not recorded which). Sequencing was done on a sample of blood, either unsorted or a sorted T cell fraction (not recorded which). The CDR3 DNA is TGTGCCAGCAGGGGAGGGGTCGTAATCAATGAGCAGTTCTTC. It encodes CASRGGVVINEQFF.